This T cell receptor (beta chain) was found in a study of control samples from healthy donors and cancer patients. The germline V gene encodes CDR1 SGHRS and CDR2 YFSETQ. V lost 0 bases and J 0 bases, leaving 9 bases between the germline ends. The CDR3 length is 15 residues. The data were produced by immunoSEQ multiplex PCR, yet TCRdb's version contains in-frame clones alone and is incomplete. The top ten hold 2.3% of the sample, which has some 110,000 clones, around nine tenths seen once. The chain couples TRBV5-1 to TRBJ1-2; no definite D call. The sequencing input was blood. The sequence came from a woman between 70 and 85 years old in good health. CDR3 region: CASSLGSLANYGYTF. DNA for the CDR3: TGCGCCAGCAGCTTGGGGTCGCTAGCTAACTATGGCTACACCTTC. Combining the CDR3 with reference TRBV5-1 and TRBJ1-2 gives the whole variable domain KAGVTQTPRYLIKTRGQQVTLSCSPISGHRSVSWYQQTPGQGLQFLFEYFSETQRNKGNFPGRFSGRQFSNSRSEMNVSTLELGDSALYLCASSLGSLANYGYTFGSGTRLTVV.